Listed below are T cell receptor beta chains from one sample, sequenced in a study of response to subunit inactivated influenza vaccine. TCRdb reanalysed the RT-PCR reads using MiXCR and keeps one entry per CDR3 protein. The sample gives approximately 700,000 distinct CDR3 sequences, approximately 13% of which show up once; around 6.5% is in the top ten. Sample: PBMCs from blood, taken around two weeks before vaccination. The source is a man in his forties or fifties who received an inactivated influenza vaccine. Each CDR3 is given with its conserved first and last residue. The order of the fields is J gene, D gene, V gene, clone size, CDR3 DNA, CDR3 protein. D genes are given only for firm matches. Size is stated for part of the rows, as once, few or many counts, or as a class when the clone is expanded.

TRBJ2-1,TRBD2,TRBV12-3/TRBV12-4,few,TGTGCCAGCAGACGATTTCTAGCGGGCCGCTCCTACAATGAGCAGTTCTTC,CASRRFLAGRSYNEQFF
TRBJ1-2,.,TRBV20-1,many,TGCAGTGCTAGAGATAATGGCTACACCTTC,CSARDNGYTF
TRBJ2-3,TRBD2,TRBV29-1,many,TGCAGCGTTGATTCCAGCGGGAGGTCAGATACGCAGTATTTT,CSVDSSGRSDTQYF
TRBJ2-2,.,TRBV6-5,few,TGTGCCAGCAGTTACTCTGAGGGGAACACCGGGGAGCTGTTTTTT,CASSYSEGNTGELFF
TRBJ1-4,.,TRBV7-9,.,TGTGCCAGCTTCTTGGACAGCGAAAATGAAAAACTGTTTTTT,CASFLDSENEKLFF
TRBJ2-7,.,TRBV20-1,few,TGCAGTGCTCCGCCGGCGGGTGTCTCCTACGAGCAGTACTTC,CSAPPAGVSYEQYF
TRBJ1-1,.,TRBV11-2,.,TGTGCCAGCAGCTTAGATCTTTACCCGGGAGGGACTGAAGCTTTCTTT,CASSLDLYPGGTEAFF
TRBJ1-1,TRBD1,TRBV12-3/TRBV12-4,many,TGTGCCAGCAGTTACACAGGGGATACTGAAGCTTTCTTT,CASSYTGDTEAFF
TRBJ2-2,.,TRBV6-5,.,TGTGCCAGCACTTCCGTGGACGGGGAGCTGTTTTTT,CASTSVDGELFF
TRBJ2-3,TRBD2,TRBV9,.,TGTGCCAGCAGCGCCCGCACCTTACTAGCGGGAGGGGTAGATACGCAGTATTTT,CASSARTLLAGGVDTQYF
TRBJ2-2,.,TRBV3-1,.,TGTGCCAGCAGCCAAGATGGCACGGCAATCACCGGGGAGCTGTTTTTT,CASSQDGTAITGELFF
TRBJ1-6,.,TRBV2,.,TGTGCCACTACCGGGCAGGCTAATTCACCCCTCCACTTT,CATTGQANSPLHF
TRBJ2-7,TRBD1,TRBV3-1,few,TGTGCCAGCAGCCAAGGTGGGTGGGGACAGCCCTACGAGCAGTACTTC,CASSQGGWGQPYEQYF
TRBJ1-1,.,TRBV6-1,.,TGTGCCAGCAGGACAGAGGTTTACACTGAAGCTTTCTTT,CASRTEVYTEAFF
TRBJ1-1,.,TRBV7-8,.,TGTGCCAGCAGCTTAAATTTTTGGGGCACTGAAGCTTTCTTT,CASSLNFWGTEAFF
TRBJ2-1,.,TRBV4-2,.,TGTGCCAGCAGCCAAGCGACGGGAGTAAATGAGCAGTTCTTC,CASSQATGVNEQFF
TRBJ1-5,.,TRBV12-3/TRBV12-4,many,TGTGCCAGCAGACAAGGACAGAATAATCAGCCCCAGCATTTT,CASRQGQNNQPQHF
TRBJ2-3,.,TRBV4-3,many,TGCGCCAGCAGCCAAGGGGACGGATTTAGCACAGATACGCAGTATTTT,CASSQGDGFSTDTQYF
TRBJ1-2,TRBD1,TRBV28,.,TGTGCCAGCAGTCCCCATCCCGGGACAGACACGTATGGCTACACCTTC,CASSPHPGTDTYGYTF
TRBJ1-4,.,TRBV7-9,few,TGTGCCAGCAGCCGGGGACGGAGTAATGAAAAACTGTTTTTT,CASSRGRSNEKLFF
TRBJ2-1,.,TRBV18,many,TGTGCCAGCTCACCACGGGCAGGGGTGGGCTACAATGAGCAGTTCTTC,CASSPRAGVGYNEQFF
TRBJ2-7,.,TRBV20-1,.,TGCAGTGCTAGCCCGTCGGGTAGCCGTCTCGAGCAGTACTTC,CSASPSGSRLEQYF
TRBJ2-1,.,TRBV2,many,TGTGCCAGCAGTGTGGGATTTTACAATGAGCAGTTCTTC,CASSVGFYNEQFF
TRBJ2-5,.,TRBV20-1,few,TGCAGTGCTAGAGATAGACTAGTGTACCAAGAGACCCAGTACTTC,CSARDRLVYQETQYF
TRBJ2-2,TRBD1,TRBV12-3/TRBV12-4,.,TGTGCCAGCAGTTCCACAGGGGGCGCATCCGGGGAGCTGTTTTTT,CASSSTGGASGELFF
TRBJ2-1,.,TRBV4-3,.,TGCGCCAGCAGCCAAGGGGGAGGACGCCCGCTGGCTGATGAGCAGTTCTTC,CASSQGGGRPLADEQFF
TRBJ1-2,TRBD1,TRBV10-3,few,TGTGCCATCAGTGAAGACAGGGGGCATGGCTACACCTTC,CAISEDRGHGYTF
TRBJ1-1,.,TRBV4-3,.,TGCGCCAGCAGCCAAGAAGTGGGCCGGGGGGCCGCTGAAGCTTTCTTT,CASSQEVGRGAAEAFF
TRBJ1-1,.,TRBV19,.,TGTGCCAGTAGGACCGGGAGGAGCACTGAAGCTTTCTTT,CASRTGRSTEAFF
TRBJ1-1,TRBD1,TRBV7-2,many,TGCGCCAGCAGCTTTGGGACAGAGAACACTGAAGCTTTCTTT,CASSFGTENTEAFF
TRBJ2-1,.,TRBV28,few,TGTGCCAGTTCAGCGTTAGGACTGAACCAAAATGAGCAGTTCTTC,CASSALGLNQNEQFF
TRBJ2-1,TRBD2,TRBV6-2/TRBV6-3,.,TGTGCCAGCAGTTACCCCACCGGGACTAGGCAATACAATGAGCAGTTCTTC,CASSYPTGTRQYNEQFF
TRBJ2-5,TRBD1,TRBV9,.,TGTGCCAGCAGCACCGGGACAGTGTACCAAGAGACCCAGTACTTC,CASSTGTVYQETQYF
TRBJ2-5,.,TRBV5-1,few,TGCGCCAGCAGCCTGGAGCAGCGGGCGTCCCAGTACTTC,CASSLEQRASQYF